Here is one T cell receptor beta chain with its context. Unmatched junction bases numbered 11, after V lost 7 bases and J lost 5 bases. Germline V gives CDR1 SQVTM, CDR2 ANQGSEA. This CDR3 has 15 amino acids. The data were produced by immunoSEQ multiplex PCR, yet TCRdb's version contains in-frame clones alone and is incomplete. The table has tens of thousands of clones, about 91% seen once; the top ten hold more than 7%. The sample belongs to a study of T cell changes during pregnancy in multiple sclerosis. V usage is TRBV29-1 and J usage is TRBJ1-1; 12 bases are shared with TRBD1. Sample: CD8+ T cells from peripheral blood mononuclear cells, taken before pregnancy. The source of this sequence is a female donor with multiple sclerosis, enrolled in a pregnancy study. This CDR3 is CSASGTGGEGTEAFF. In DNA, the CDR3 is TGCAGCGCATCGGGGACAGGGGGCGAAGGGACTGAAGCTTTCTTT.